The next 20 T cell receptor beta chains were all read from a single sample in a study of blood T cell repertoires in COVID-19. Using immunoSEQ multiplex PCR, the repertoire was profiled, and TCRdb retains in-frame clones only, with some absent. The sample consists of about 400,000 clones, around nine tenths of them appearing once. Material: PBMCs or T cells enriched from blood (not recorded which). Receptors originate from a woman in her thirties who had recovered from COVID-19.

The rearrangement joins TRBV28 to TRBJ2-3, with TRBD2 as a possible D gene (7 bases). V lost 10 bases and J lost 3, with 23 bases in between. CDR3 length equals 16 residues. Germline loops: CDR1 MDHEN, CDR2 SYDVKM. The CDR3 sequence is CATSTLGGGPTDTQYF. In DNA, the CDR3 is TGTGCCACTAGCACATTAGGGGGAGGGCCTACAGATACGCAGTATTTT.

The sample holds a few counts of this clone. The CDR3 reads CASSSLAGAFGELFF. CDR3 bases: TGCGCCAGCAGCTCCCTAGCGGGAGCCTTCGGGGAGCTGTTTTTT. This sequence joins TRBV5-1 and TRBJ2-2; 10 nucleotides align to TRBD2. V was clipped by 3 bases and J by 7 bases; unmatched bases: 6. The germline V gene encodes CDR1 SGHRS and CDR2 YFSETQ. This CDR3 has 15 amino acids. Supplemented by reference TRBV5-1 and TRBJ2-2, the full variable domain reads KAGVTQTPRYLIKTRGQQVTLSCSPISGHRSVSWYQQTPGQGLQFLFEYFSETQRNKGNFPGRFSGRQFSNSRSEMNVSTLELGDSALYLCASSSLAGAFGELFFGEGSRLTVL.

The chain's CDR3 is CSVEDEVTDTQYF. The CDR3 coding sequence is TGCAGCGTTGAAGATGAGGTTACAGATACGCAGTATTTT. The chain recombines TRBV29-1 with TRBJ2-3; no clear D. Germline V CDR1 and CDR2: SQVTM, ANQGSEA. This CDR3 contains 13 residues. V dropped 0 bases and J dropped 3 bases, with 7 bases sitting between them.

CDR3 residues: CASSYTLNRGLAEAFF. The DNA for the CDR3 is TGTGCCAGCAGTTACACCCTCAACAGGGGGTTGGCTGAAGCTTTCTTT. J is TRBJ1-1 and V is TRBV6-5; 8 bases map to TRBD1. In germline, CDR1 is MNHEY, CDR2 SVGAGI. The CDR3 length is 16 residues. The V and J ends lost 2 bases and 6 bases, in that order; junction bases with no gene match: 11.

The chain couples TRBV13 to TRBJ1-1; possibly TRBD1 for D (5 bases). The germline CDR1 and CDR2 sequences are PRHDT and FYEKMQ (reference sequence). The CDR3 runs 16 residues. V was shortened by 5 bases and J by 1 base, with 17 bases between the two germline ends. The CDR3 bases are TGTGCCAGCAGCCCTAAGGGGAGGGGTCGGAACACTGAAGCTTTCTTT. It is translated as CASSPKGRGRNTEAFF.

The CDR3 region has the DNA TGTGCCAGCAGCTTGGCAGGGGTTGGAAACACCATATATTTT. Translated, it gives CASSLAGVGNTIYF. The genes are TRBV5-6 and TRBJ1-3, with D maybe TRBD1 (6 bases). Looked up from germline, CDR1 is SGHDT and CDR2 is YYEEEE. Trimming removed 0 bases at V and 3 bases at J, with 7 bases between. CDR3 length equals 14 residues.

This chain links TRBV6-2 or TRBV6-3 with TRBJ2-3; a weak D match, TRBD1 (5 bases). CDR3 size: 16 residues. V lost 3 bases and J 2 bases, leaving 15 bases between the germline ends. In germline, CDR1 is MNHEY, CDR2 SVGEGT. The CDR3 loop is CASSYTYRQLTDTQYF. The CDR3 bases are TGTGCCAGCAGTTATACGTACCGACAGCTCACAGATACGCAGTATTTT.

This chain connects TRBV27 to TRBJ2-7, with 10 nucleotides matching TRBD2. Germline V gives CDR1 MNHEY, CDR2 SMNVEV (reference sequence). The CDR3 is made up of 12 amino acids. The junction had 9 bases not matched to a gene; V was cut back by 6 bases and J by 13 bases. The CDR3, as DNA: TGTGCCAGCAGCCACGGGGCTAGCGGGAGATACTTC. Translation gives CASSHGASGRYF.

This chain connects TRBV18 to TRBJ2-3; tentative D call: TRBD2 (6 bases). The CDR3 length is 16 residues. Germline CDR1 is KGHSH and CDR2 is LQKENI. V lost 2 bases to trimming and J lost 2 bases, with 14 bases between them. The CDR3 reads CASSPSAGPDTDTQYF. DNA for the CDR3: TGTGCCAGCTCACCATCCGCGGGGCCGGACACAGATACGCAGTATTTT.

J is TRBJ2-4 and V is TRBV3-1 (or the pseudogene TRBV3-2); D may be TRBD2 (6 bases). The germline V gene encodes CDR1 LGHDT and CDR2 YNNKEL (reference sequence). This CDR3 contains 15 residues. V was cut by 2 bases and J by 1 base, with 9 bases left in between. CDR3 sequence: CASSQPRGAKNIQYF. DNA for the CDR3: TGTGCCAGCAGCCAACCCCGGGGGGCCAAAAACATTCAGTACTTC.

This chain uses TRBV5-1 with TRBJ2-3; possibly TRBD2 for D (6 bases). V dropped 9 bases and J dropped 5 bases, with 19 bases sitting between them. The CDR3 is 14 amino acids. Germline V lookup: CDR1 SGHRS, CDR2 YFSETQ. CDR3 sequence: CATSREGAGDTQYF. CDR3 nucleotides: TGCGCCACTTCGCGCGAGGGAGCGGGAGATACGCAGTATTTT.

This sequence joins TRBV6-1 and TRBJ2-3; the match to TRBD2 covers 7 bases. Trimming removed 2 bases from V and 0 bases from J; junction bases left unmatched: 8. CDR3 size: 17 residues. The germline V gene encodes CDR1 MNHNS and CDR2 SASEGT. This CDR3 reads CASSERRPGLSTDTQYF. CDR3 nucleotides: TGTGCCAGCAGTGAACGACGGCCGGGACTAAGCACAGATACGCAGTATTTT.

The chain employs TRBV4-1 and TRBJ2-5; 7 bases are shared with TRBD1. The V segment lost 5 bases and the J segment 3 bases; nucleotides outside the gene matches: 3. The germline V gene encodes CDR1 MGHRA and CDR2 YSYEKL. This CDR3 is 13 amino acids long. The CDR3 coding sequence is TGCGCCAGCAGCGGAACAGGGGAAGAGACCCAGTACTTC. Encoded protein: CASSGTGEETQYF.

The rearrangement links TRBV30 to TRBJ2-7; D is ambiguous. Trimming took 4 bases from V and 3 from J, leaving 13 bases between them. CDR3 length: 13 amino acids. Germline CDR1 reads GTSNPN; CDR2 reads SVGIG (reference sequence). CDR3 amino acids: CAWTTRVDYEQYF. CDR3 sequence (DNA): TGTGCCTGGACCACTCGGGTGGACTACGAGCAGTACTTC.

J is TRBJ1-5 and V is TRBV7-9; 7 bases are shared with TRBD1. The CDR3 extends over 14 amino acids. The trim removed 4 bases at V and 7 bases at J, leaving 7 bases unmatched. CDR1 is SEHNR, CDR2 FQNEAQ, per germline (reference sequence). The CDR3 sequence is CASSSQGFGQPQHF. For the CDR3, the DNA is TGTGCCAGCAGCTCACAGGGGTTCGGGCAGCCCCAGCATTTT.

This chain uses TRBV2 with TRBJ2-7; 7 nucleotides align to TRBD2. The CDR3 is made up of 14 amino acids. V was pared by 4 bases and J by 7 bases, with 10 bases of the junction left unmatched. CDR1 SNHLY and CDR2 FYNNEI come from the germline V gene. CDR3 coding DNA: TGTGCCAGCAGTGTGGGCGGGGGTTTGCCGGAGCAGTACTTC. As protein: CASSVGGGLPEQYF.

The J gene is TRBJ1-4, the V gene TRBV5-3; 8 nucleotides match TRBD1. TRBV5-3 is an ORF, and what it does is uncertain. Trimming removed 2 bases from V and 0 bases from J; junction bases left unmatched: 12. The CDR3 is 19 amino acids. The CDR3 coding sequence is TGTGCCAGAAGCTTCTTTCCGGGACAGGAAGTGGCAACTAATGAAAAACTGTTTTTT. As protein: CARSFFPGQEVATNEKLFF.

This clone has a handful of counts. The V and J genes are TRBV7-9 and TRBJ1-1; weak D call: TRBD1 (6 bases). Trimming shortened V by 5 bases and J by 0 bases, and 10 bases separated the two germline ends. The CDR3 contains 14 residues. Germline-derived CDR1 and CDR2 are SEHNR and FQNEAQ (reference sequence). CDR3 loop: CASSIQGMNTEAFF. The CDR3 region has the DNA TGTGCCAGCAGCATACAGGGCATGAACACTGAAGCTTTCTTT.

This clone was seen only once. The junction does not match germline at one end; this may be a read error. The rearrangement uses TRBV19 and TRBJ2-3; perhaps TRBD1 as D (6 bases). Germline V lookup: CDR1 LNHDA, CDR2 SQIVND (reference sequence). The CDR3 is 13 residues long. The CDR3 coding sequence is TGTGCCAGTAGGGAGGACAGCAAAGATACGCAGTATTTT. As protein: CASREDSKDTQYF.

The chain links TRBV19 to TRBJ2-1, with 8 positions matching TRBD2. Germline CDR1 LNHDA, CDR2 SQIVND (reference sequence). V was clipped by 1 base and J by 6 bases; unmatched bases: 11. CDR3 length: 17 amino acids. In DNA, the CDR3 is TGTGCCAGTAGTATAGGATCTAGCGGGTTTTCCCTCAATGAGCAGTTCTTC. It specifies CASSIGSSGFSLNEQFF.